Below, 22 T cell receptor beta chains from the same sample are listed, as sequenced in a study of blood T cell repertoires in COVID-19. TCRdb's copy holds only in-frame clones and misses some; the assay was immunoSEQ multiplex PCR. The sample lists roughly 290,000 clones, roughly 88% occurring once. Material for sequencing was PBMCs or T cells enriched from blood (not recorded which). The receptors stem from a woman under 40 who had recovered from COVID-19.

In its sample, this clone was seen once. The gene calls are TRBV27 and TRBJ2-3, with 7 bases fitting TRBD2. This CDR3 has 15 residues. From germline, CDR1 is MNHEY and CDR2 SMNVEV (reference sequence). V lost 5 bases and J lost 4; bases outside the gene matches: 9. CDR3 DNA: TGTGCCAGCAGTCGGGGGGAGGCGCGACCAGATACGCAGTATTTT. It encodes CASSRGEARPDTQYF.

The chain employs TRBV27 and TRBJ1-6; no definite D call. The CDR3 is 20 amino acids. Per germline, CDR1 MNHEY and CDR2 SMNVEV (reference sequence). Trimming pared 7 bases from V and 0 bases from J, leaving 25 bases between. The CDR3 loop reads CASKFPDRQSTSSYNSPLHF. The CDR3 DNA sequence: TGTGCCAGCAAATTCCCCGATCGTCAATCTACTAGCTCCTATAATTCACCCCTCCACTTT.

This clone was counted once. The chain carries TRBV29-1 and TRBJ2-3; 7 bases align to TRBD1. CDR3 length: 15 residues. J lost 4 bases, V lost 8 bases, and 15 bases had no gene match. CDR1 and CDR2 from the germline V gene are SQVTM and ANQGSEA. This CDR3 is CSSTMDRSFADTQYF. In DNA form, the CDR3 reads TGCAGCTCCACCATGGACAGGTCCTTCGCAGATACGCAGTATTTT.

The V and J genes are TRBV3-1 (or the pseudogene TRBV3-2) and TRBJ1-1; unclear D gene. Germline loops: CDR1 LGHDT, CDR2 YNNKEL (reference sequence). Trimming removed 1 base at V and 3 bases at J, with 9 bases between. This CDR3 has 14 amino acids. CDR3 DNA sequence: TGTGCCAGCAGCCAAGCAGGCAGATACACTGAAGCTTTCTTT. Protein: CASSQAGRYTEAFF.

This chain connects TRBV28 to TRBJ1-3, with D unresolved. Germline V gives CDR1 MDHEN, CDR2 SYDVKM. The CDR3 consists of 15 residues. V lost 7 bases and J lost 4, with 17 bases in between. CDR3 residues: CASTGPGEGGNTIYF. CDR3 nucleotide sequence: TGTGCCAGCACGGGCCCGGGCGAGGGAGGAAACACCATATATTTT.

V is TRBV6-5 and J is TRBJ2-7; 9 bases map to TRBD2. The CDR3 extends over 15 amino acids. Trimming took 2 bases from V and 5 from J; bases not matched to a gene: 7. Germline loops: CDR1 MNHEY, CDR2 SVGAGI. CDR3 nucleotide sequence: TGTGCCAGCAGTTACGGGCTAGCGGGAACTAACGAGCAGTACTTC. It translates to CASSYGLAGTNEQYF.

This clone occurred a few times. The chain combines TRBV6-5 with TRBJ2-7, with a weak D call TRBD1 (6 bases). CDR1 and CDR2 from the germline V gene are MNHEY and SVGAGI. V lost 4 bases, J lost 0 bases, and 16 bases lay in between. This CDR3 spans 16 amino acids. CDR3 region: CASSFEGQTSSYEQYF. In DNA, the CDR3 is TGTGCCAGCAGTTTCGAAGGACAGACCAGCTCCTACGAGCAGTACTTC.

V and J are TRBV11-2 and TRBJ1-1; TRBD1 aligns across 9 bases. Germline trimming cut 5 bases from V and 5 bases from J; bases unmatched to any gene: 3. The germline CDR1 and CDR2 sequences are SGHAT and FQNNGV. The CDR3 sequence is 13 residues long. The CDR3 sequence is CASSQGQGTEAFF. The CDR3 nucleotides are TGTGCCAGCAGCCAAGGACAGGGGACTGAAGCTTTCTTT. The full variable domain, with the rest looked up from reference TRBV11-2 and TRBJ1-1, is EAGVAQSPRYKIIEKRQSVAFWCNPISGHATLYWYQQILGQGPKLLIQFQNNGVVDDSQLPKDRFSAERLKGVDSTLKIQPAKLEDSAVYLCASSQGQGTEAFFGQGTRLTVV.

This chain connects TRBV28 to TRBJ2-7, with 12 bases fitting TRBD2. Trimming took 10 bases from V and 2 from J; bases not matched to a gene: 6. Germline V CDR1 and CDR2: MDHEN, SYDVKM. The CDR3 consists of 14 residues. The CDR3 here is CATRLAGDTYEQYF. The CDR3 region has the DNA TGTGCCACCAGACTAGCGGGAGACACCTACGAGCAGTACTTC. Full variable domain (remainder filled in from reference TRBV28 and TRBJ2-7): DVKVTQSSRYLVKRTGEKVFLECVQDMDHENMFWYRQDPGLGLRLIYFSYDVKMKEKGDIPEGYSVSREKKERFSLILESASTNQTSMYLCATRLAGDTYEQYFGPGTRLTVT.

This clone was detected once. The V and J genes are TRBV7-9 and TRBJ2-5, with D possibly being TRBD2 (6 bases). CDR1 is SEHNR, CDR2 FQNEAQ, per germline (reference sequence). The length of the CDR3 is 11 residues. The CDR3 bases are TGTGTGGGAGGCGGAAGGGAGACCCAGTACTTC. Its translation is CVGGGRETQYF.

The chain combines TRBV6-2 or TRBV6-3 with TRBJ2-4, with 8 bases matching TRBD1. V shed 6 bases and J 6 bases; nucleotides not matched to a gene: 10. In germline, CDR1 is MNHEY, CDR2 SVGEGT. The CDR3 extends over 15 amino acids. CDR3 coding DNA: TGTGCCAGCAGCCCGGACTCTCAGGGGGCAAACATTCAGTACTTC. This encodes CASSPDSQGANIQYF.

The V gene is TRBV28, the J gene TRBJ1-2; the D is unclear. Trimming pared 5 bases from V and 0 bases from J, leaving 16 bases between. Germline CDR1 and CDR2: MDHEN and SYDVKM. This CDR3 has 16 residues. CDR3 nucleotides: TGTGCCAGCAGTCCGGGTGGATCACTTGCTAACTATGGCTACACCTTC. This gives the protein CASSPGGSLANYGYTF.

The chain is built from TRBV15 and TRBJ1-1; D might be TRBD1 (6 bases). Per the germline V gene, CDR1 is LNHNV and CDR2 is YYDKDF (reference sequence). The CDR3 runs 15 residues. Trimming left V 1 base short and J 4 bases short, with 13 bases between. The CDR3 DNA sequence: TGTGCCACCAGCAGAGGCAGGGGCGGGAGCACTGAAGCTTTCTTT. Translation: CATSRGRGGSTEAFF. The entire variable domain, with the rest obtained from reference TRBV15 and TRBJ1-1, is as follows: DAMVIQNPRYQVTQFGKPVTLSCSQTLNHNVMYWYQQKSSQAPKLLFHYYDKDFNNEADTPDNFQSRRPNTSFCFLDIRSPGLGDTAMYLCATSRGRGGSTEAFFGQGTRLTVV.

In this sample, this clone turned up once. CDR3 sequence (DNA): TGTGCCAGTAGTATCTCCCAGGGCGAGAACTATGGCTACACCTTC. It codes for CASSISQGENYGYTF. This sequence joins TRBV19 and TRBJ1-2; D perhaps matches TRBD1 (5 bases). Germline V gene lookup returns CDR1 LNHDA and CDR2 SQIVND (reference sequence). The CDR3 length is 15 residues. V shed 3 bases and J shed 2 bases, with 13 bases lying between them. The variable domain in full, with the rest retrieved from reference TRBV19 and TRBJ1-2, is DGGITQSPKYLFRKEGQNVTLSCEQNLNHDAMYWYRQDPGQGLRLIYYSQIVNDFQKGDIAEGYSVSREKKESFPLTVTSAQKNPTAFYLCASSISQGENYGYTFGSGTRLTVV.

The chain uses TRBV7-2 and TRBJ2-1; TRBD2 agrees at 11 bases. Germline assignment: CDR1 SGHTA and CDR2 FQGNSA. V lost 4 bases and J lost 4; bases outside the gene matches: 6. This CDR3 contains 16 residues. CDR3 sequence reads: CASSSLAGGSYNEQFF. The CDR3 nucleotides are TGTGCCAGCAGCTCTCTAGCGGGGGGTTCTTACAATGAGCAGTTCTTC.

This clone has a single count. The chain employs TRBV30 and TRBJ1-2, with D tentatively TRBD1 (5 bases). This CDR3 has 13 amino acids. V lost 5 bases and J lost 5, with 15 bases in between. Germline assignment: CDR1 GTSNPN and CDR2 SVGIG (reference sequence). In nucleotides, the CDR3 is TGTGCCTGGTATCCTTTGGGGGGATATGGCTACACCTTC. Its protein product is CAWYPLGGYGYTF.

The rearrangement links TRBV5-6 to TRBJ2-7, with D unresolved. CDR3 length: 13 residues. V was clipped by 3 bases and J by 5 bases, with 12 bases between them. CDR1 and CDR2 (germline): SGHDT, YYEEEE. Here the CDR3 reads CASSSGPGNEQYF. The DNA of the CDR3 is TGTGCCAGCAGCTCAGGTCCAGGCAACGAGCAGTACTTC. The entire variable domain, with the rest obtained from reference TRBV5-6 and TRBJ2-7, is as follows: DAGVTQSPTHLIKTRGQQVTLRCSPKSGHDTVSWYQQALGQGPQFIFQYYEEEERQRGNFPDRFSGHQFPNYSSELNVNALLLGDSALYLCASSSGPGNEQYFGPGTRLTVT.

J is TRBJ2-1 and V is TRBV7-3; D possibly corresponds to TRBD1 (7 bases). V shed 4 bases and J shed 7 bases, with 17 bases lying between them. Germline V CDR1 and CDR2: SGHTA, FQGTGA. The CDR3 extends over 15 amino acids. This chain's CDR3 is CASSSSTGRLNEQFF. The CDR3 DNA follows: TGTGCCAGCAGCTCTTCGACAGGGAGGTTAAATGAGCAGTTCTTC.

V usage is TRBV2 and J usage is TRBJ2-4; 12 bases are a match to TRBD1. Germline values: CDR1 SNHLY, CDR2 FYNNEI. The junction had 9 bases not matched to a gene; V was cut back by 5 bases and J by 10 bases. This CDR3 is built from 15 residues. The CDR3 region has the DNA TGTGCCAGCAGTCCCCCGGGACAGGGGGCAGGGATTCAGTACTTC. Translated, it gives CASSPPGQGAGIQYF.

The chain employs TRBV7-9 and TRBJ1-4; 8 nucleotides agree with TRBD1. The CDR3 spans 13 residues. From germline, CDR1 is SEHNR and CDR2 FQNEAQ (reference sequence). J gave up 8 bases and V 5 bases, and 4 bases lay outside the gene matches. CDR3 DNA sequence: TGTGCCAGCAGCAGTCGACAGGGGGAAAAACTGTTTTTT. It yields the protein CASSSRQGEKLFF.

V is TRBV27 and J is TRBJ2-7; weak D call: TRBD2 (5 bases). CDR1 and CDR2 (germline): MNHEY, SMNVEV (reference sequence). Trimming left V 9 bases short and J 0 bases short, with 12 bases between. The CDR3 runs 13 residues. CDR3 amino acids: CASVERGSYEQYF. DNA of the CDR3: TGTGCCAGTGTGGAACGGGGCTCCTACGAGCAGTACTTC.

This clone was counted once. The chain has TRBV11-2 and TRBJ1-6; possible D gene TRBD1, 5 bases. CDR3 size: 15 residues. CDR1 is SGHAT and CDR2 is FQNNGV in the germline V gene. Trimming took 5 bases from V and 10 from J, leaving 18 bases between them. CDR3 amino acids: CASSPRGGPQSPLHF. The CDR3 nucleotides read TGTGCCAGCAGCCCAAGGGGAGGGCCTCAATCACCCCTCCACTTT.